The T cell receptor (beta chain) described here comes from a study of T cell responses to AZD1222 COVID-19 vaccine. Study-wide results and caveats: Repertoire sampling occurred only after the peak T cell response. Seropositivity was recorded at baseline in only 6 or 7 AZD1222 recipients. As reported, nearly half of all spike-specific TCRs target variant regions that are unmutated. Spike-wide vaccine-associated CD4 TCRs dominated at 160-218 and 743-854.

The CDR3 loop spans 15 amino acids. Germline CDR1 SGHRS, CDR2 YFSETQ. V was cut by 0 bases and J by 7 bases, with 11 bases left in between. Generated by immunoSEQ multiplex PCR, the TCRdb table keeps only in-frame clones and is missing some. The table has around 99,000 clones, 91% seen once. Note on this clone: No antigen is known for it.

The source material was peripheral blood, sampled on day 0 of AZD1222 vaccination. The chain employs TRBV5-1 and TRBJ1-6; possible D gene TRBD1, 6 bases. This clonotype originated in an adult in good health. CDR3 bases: TGCGCCAGCAGCTTGGGGGGGGCGAGGAATTCACCCCTCCACTTT. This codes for CASSLGGARNSPLHF. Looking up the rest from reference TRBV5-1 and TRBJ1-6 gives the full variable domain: KAGVTQTPRYLIKTRGQQVTLSCSPISGHRSVSWYQQTPGQGLQFLFEYFSETQRNKGNFPGRFSGRQFSNSRSEMNVSTLELGDSALYLCASSLGGARNSPLHFGNGTRLTVT.